The present T cell receptor (beta chain) was sequenced within a study of OX40 agonist ivuxolimab in advanced cancers. The V end was cut by 2 bases, the J end by 1 base, with 8 bases between. The CDR3 is 14 residues long. Germline-derived CDR1 and CDR2 are SGHTA and FQGTGA. Sequencing used immunoSEQ multiplex PCR; TCRdb keeps in-frame clones, though not all of them. The table includes 90,000 to 120,000 clones, more than 85% detected once. At least ten counts were recorded for this clone. Other DNA sequences in this sample translate to the same CDR3. The sequence was obtained from an adult with an advanced solid tumor such as melanoma, head and neck, liver or kidney cancer. J is TRBJ1-1 and V is TRBV7-3; D gene unclear. Material: CD4+ or CD8+ T cells sorted from blood, obtained in a trial of the OX40 agonist ivuxolimab. CDR3 nucleotides: TGTGCCAGCAGCTTATTGGCAGGGAACACTGAAGCTTTCTTT. It encodes CASSLLAGNTEAFF.